The present T cell receptor beta chain was sequenced within a study of TIL therapy for anti-PD-1-resistant metastatic lung cancer. About the study: A handful of tumors were EGFR-mutant and two were ALK-rearranged. Tumors carried a median roughly 1.5 non-synonymous mutations per megabase.

Time point given: pre-treatment sample, taken before nivolumab and TIL therapy. Tumor tissue came from excised metastases, mostly pleural nodules or supraclavicular lymph nodes. Tumor harvest preceded PD-1/PD-L1 blockade, followed by nivolumab treatment. Study results and limitations: TIL cultures after expansion showed higher clonality and lower diversity than baseline tumor (median roughly 6% vs 31%).

The libraries were made with immunoSEQ v3. Clones were read by immunoSEQ multiplex PCR, and TCRdb kept only the in-frame ones, dropping some. The sample consists of some 13,000 clones, 66% of them appearing once. About this clone: No antigen is known for it.

Looked up from germline, CDR1 is SGDLS and CDR2 is YYNGEE. V was cut by 2 bases and J by 0 bases, with 8 bases left in between. The CDR3 contains 15 residues. V usage is TRBV9 and J usage is TRBJ2-2, with no clear D. This receptor was identified in a woman between 25 and 85 years old with non-small cell lung cancer. Sequenced material: tumor tissue, taken at baseline. CDR3 amino acids: CASSVRWANTGELFF. CDR3 coding DNA: TGTGCCAGCAGCGTGCGGTGGGCGAACACCGGGGAGCTGTTTTTT.